This TCR beta chain was profiled in a study of blood T cell repertoires in COVID-19 (TCRdb year 2020). At the level of the whole study: Samples from collaborators originated in the United States, Italy and Spain and spanned both the acute and convalescent phases of COVID-19. The material from the prospective study consisted of cDNA or gDNA derived from T cells, B-cell-depleted T cells, or PBMCs. The dataset comprised deeply sampled blood TCRbeta repertoires from subjects exposed to, actively infected with, or recovered from COVID-19. The repertoires were released in a freely available public database intended as a resource for research on the immune response to SARS-CoV-2. The samples were drawn from two sources: the first 160 participants of the ongoing ImmuneRACE study, and 1,000 to 1,500 subjects contributed by 6 global collaborators. A de-identified subject ID, COVID-19 status, age in years and sex were almost always included in the sample metadata. Where HLA class I and class II types were available, the types were taken from metadata supplied by the sample provider, not from assay-based typing.

Whole blood was collected in K2EDTA tubes by collaborating institutions according to the institutions' own protocols. For TCRbeta analysis, collaborator samples were shipped as frozen whole blood, as isolated PBMCs, or as DNA extracted from either sample type. Trimming at the junction amounts to 3 bases on V and 5 bases on J, and the germline ends lie 10 bases apart. CDR1 and CDR2 are drawn from the germline V gene: SGHAT, FQNNGV. The CDR3 has 14 amino acids, counting the end cysteine and phenylalanine. The only DNA kept is the CDR3, 42 bases in frame from the first base. What the study reported, not specific to this receptor: The amount of clinical and demographic metadata varied by source and participant and was provided uncurated.

This clone was recorded only once. The specificity of this receptor is unknown. Qualities for individual bases were not recorded, and no much larger clone is one base off. TCRbeta CDR3 regions were amplified from genomic DNA using the immunoSEQ Assay, a bias-controlled multiplex PCR. The study's processing was this. The number of nucleated cells in each sample was estimated from the amplification of reference gene primers within the assay. Sequence reads were collapsed and filtered to measure the absolute abundance of every unique TCRbeta CDR3 rearrangement. For each sample, productive Simpson clonality was calculated by taking the square root of Simpson's diversity index across productive rearrangements. The immuneACCESS repertoire file appears here via TCRdb, limited to in-frame rearrangements. These files lack a portion of the clones; in checked studies, under half of the deficit traces to unresolved V genes, and the cause of the others is not known. From that table come the V and J calls and clone size; the DNA was used to work out D and trimming. The sample data list some 17,000 clones, and around 91% of these were observed just once. The ten largest account for about 4.5% of the sample.

The sequenced material came from peripheral blood. This receptor was identified in a man between 60 and 75 years old with active COVID-19. The rearrangement combines TRBV11-2 with TRBJ2-2; TRBD2 is a possible D gene, resting on 5 matching bases. The CDR3: CASSFRERTGELFF. The nucleotides read TGTGCCAGCAGCTTCCGGGAAAGGACCGGGGAGCTGTTTTTT.